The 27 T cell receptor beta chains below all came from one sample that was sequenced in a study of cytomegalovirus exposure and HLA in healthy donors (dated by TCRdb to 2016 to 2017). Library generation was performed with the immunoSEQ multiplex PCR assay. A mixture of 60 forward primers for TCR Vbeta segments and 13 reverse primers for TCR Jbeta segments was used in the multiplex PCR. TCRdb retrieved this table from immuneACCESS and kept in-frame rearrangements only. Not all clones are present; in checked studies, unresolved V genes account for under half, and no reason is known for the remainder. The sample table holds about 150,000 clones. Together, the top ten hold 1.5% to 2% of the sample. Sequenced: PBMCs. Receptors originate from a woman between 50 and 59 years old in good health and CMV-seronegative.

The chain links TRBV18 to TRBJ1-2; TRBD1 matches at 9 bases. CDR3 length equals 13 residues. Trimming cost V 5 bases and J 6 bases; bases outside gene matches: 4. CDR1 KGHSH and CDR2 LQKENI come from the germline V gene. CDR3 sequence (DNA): TGTGCCAGCTCAGGACAGGGGAGCGATGGCTACACCTTC. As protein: CASSGQGSDGYTF.

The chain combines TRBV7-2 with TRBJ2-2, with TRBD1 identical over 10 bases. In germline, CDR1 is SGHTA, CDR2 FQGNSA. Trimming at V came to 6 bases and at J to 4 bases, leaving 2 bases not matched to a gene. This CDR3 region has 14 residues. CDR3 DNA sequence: TGTGCCAGCAGACGGACAGGGGGCACCGGGGAGCTGTTTTTT. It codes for CASRRTGGTGELFF.

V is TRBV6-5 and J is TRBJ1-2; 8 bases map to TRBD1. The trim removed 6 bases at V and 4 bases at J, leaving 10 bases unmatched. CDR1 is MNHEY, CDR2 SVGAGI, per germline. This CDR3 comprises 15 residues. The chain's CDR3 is CASRLPGQESYGYTF. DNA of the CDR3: TGTGCCAGCAGGCTTCCGGGACAGGAATCCTATGGCTACACCTTC.

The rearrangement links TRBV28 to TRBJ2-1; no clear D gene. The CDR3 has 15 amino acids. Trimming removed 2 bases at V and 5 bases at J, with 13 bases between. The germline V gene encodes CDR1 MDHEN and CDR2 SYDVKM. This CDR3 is CASSLPAESHNEQFF. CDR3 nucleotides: TGTGCCAGCAGTTTACCCGCGGAGTCCCACAATGAGCAGTTCTTC. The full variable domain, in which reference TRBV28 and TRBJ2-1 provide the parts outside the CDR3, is DVKVTQSSRYLVKRTGEKVFLECVQDMDHENMFWYRQDPGLGLRLIYFSYDVKMKEKGDIPEGYSVSREKKERFSLILESASTNQTSMYLCASSLPAESHNEQFFGPGTRLTVL.

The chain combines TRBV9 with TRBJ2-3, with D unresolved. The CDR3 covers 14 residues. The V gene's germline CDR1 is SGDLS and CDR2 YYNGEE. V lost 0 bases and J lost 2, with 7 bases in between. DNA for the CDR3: TGTGCCAGCAGCGTAGCTCAGAACACAGATACGCAGTATTTT. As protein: CASSVAQNTDTQYF.

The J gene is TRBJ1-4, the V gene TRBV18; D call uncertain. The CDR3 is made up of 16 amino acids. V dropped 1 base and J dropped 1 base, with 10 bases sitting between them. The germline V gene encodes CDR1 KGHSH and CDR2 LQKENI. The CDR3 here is CASSPRAVQTNEKLFF. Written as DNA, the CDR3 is TGTGCCAGCTCACCACGAGCGGTTCAAACTAATGAAAAACTGTTTTTT.

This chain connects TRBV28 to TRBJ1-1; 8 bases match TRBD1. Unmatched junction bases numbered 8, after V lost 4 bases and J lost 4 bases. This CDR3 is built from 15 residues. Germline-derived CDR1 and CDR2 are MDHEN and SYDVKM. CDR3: CASSSGGTGGTEAFF. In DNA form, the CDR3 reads TGTGCCAGCAGTTCGGGGGGTACAGGGGGCACTGAAGCTTTCTTT.

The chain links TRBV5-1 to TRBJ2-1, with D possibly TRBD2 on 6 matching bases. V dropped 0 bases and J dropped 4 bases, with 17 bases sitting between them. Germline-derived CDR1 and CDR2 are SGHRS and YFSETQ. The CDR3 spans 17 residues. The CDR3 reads CASSLALGRDSYNEQFF. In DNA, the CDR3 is TGCGCCAGCAGCTTGGCCCTAGGGCGGGATTCTTACAATGAGCAGTTCTTC.

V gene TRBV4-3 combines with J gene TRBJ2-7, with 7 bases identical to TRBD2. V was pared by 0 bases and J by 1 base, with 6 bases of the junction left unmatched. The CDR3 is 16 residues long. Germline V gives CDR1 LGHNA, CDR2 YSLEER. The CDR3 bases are TGCGCCAGCAGCCAAGAGGAGGGAGGGCCTTCCTACGAGCAGTACTTC. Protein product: CASSQEEGGPSYEQYF.

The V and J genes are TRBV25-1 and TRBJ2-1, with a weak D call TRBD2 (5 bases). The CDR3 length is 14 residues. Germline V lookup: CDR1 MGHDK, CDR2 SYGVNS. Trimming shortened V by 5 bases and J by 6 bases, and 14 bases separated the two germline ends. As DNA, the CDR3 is TGTGCCAGCAGTACAGCGCGAGGGTCCAATGAGCAGTTCTTC. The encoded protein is CASSTARGSNEQFF.

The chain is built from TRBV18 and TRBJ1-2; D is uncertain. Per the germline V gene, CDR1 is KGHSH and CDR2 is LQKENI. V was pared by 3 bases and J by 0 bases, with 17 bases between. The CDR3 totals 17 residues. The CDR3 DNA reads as TGTGCCAGCTCACCGAGGAGCCCCGATTCTTCTAACTATGGCTACACCTTC. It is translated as CASSPRSPDSSNYGYTF.

Written as DNA, the CDR3 is TGTGCCAGCAGCGCCCAGGGCAGGGGTAATTCACCCCTCCACTTT. Its translation is CASSAQGRGNSPLHF. The chain combines TRBV5-4 with TRBJ1-6; tentative D call: TRBD1 (6 bases). Trimming removed 4 bases at V and 6 bases at J, with 14 bases between. Germline V lookup: CDR1 SGHNT, CDR2 YYREEE (reference sequence). The CDR3 has 15 residues.

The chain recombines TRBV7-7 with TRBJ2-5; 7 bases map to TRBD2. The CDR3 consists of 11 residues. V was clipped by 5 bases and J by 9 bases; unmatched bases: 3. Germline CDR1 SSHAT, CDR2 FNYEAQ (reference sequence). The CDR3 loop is CASSPGGSQYF. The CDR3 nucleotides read TGTGCCAGCAGCCCCGGGGGGTCCCAGTACTTC.

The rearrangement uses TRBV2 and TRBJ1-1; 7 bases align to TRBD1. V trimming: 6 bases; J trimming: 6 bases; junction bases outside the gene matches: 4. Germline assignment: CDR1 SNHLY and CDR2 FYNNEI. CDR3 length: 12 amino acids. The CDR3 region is CASRGQISEAFF. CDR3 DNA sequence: TGTGCCAGCAGGGGACAGATCTCTGAAGCTTTCTTT.

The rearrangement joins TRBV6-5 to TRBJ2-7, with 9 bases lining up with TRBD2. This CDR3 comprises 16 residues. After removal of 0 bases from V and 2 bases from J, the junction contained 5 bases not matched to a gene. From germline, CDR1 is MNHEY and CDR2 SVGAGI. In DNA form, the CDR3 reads TGTGCCAGCAGTTACTCATGGGCGGGAGGGGCCTACGAGCAGTACTTC. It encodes CASSYSWAGGAYEQYF.

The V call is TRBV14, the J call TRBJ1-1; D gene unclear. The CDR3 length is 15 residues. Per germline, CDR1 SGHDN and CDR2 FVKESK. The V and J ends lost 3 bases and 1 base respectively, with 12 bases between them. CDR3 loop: CASSHDREGNTEAFF. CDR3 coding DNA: TGTGCCAGCAGCCATGACCGGGAAGGGAACACTGAAGCTTTCTTT. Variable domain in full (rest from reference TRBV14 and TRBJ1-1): EAGVTQFPSHSVIEKGQTVTLRCDPISGHDNLYWYRRVMGKEIKFLLHFVKESKQDESGMPNNRFLAERTGGTYSTLKVQPAELEDSGVYFCASSHDREGNTEAFFGQGTRLTVV.

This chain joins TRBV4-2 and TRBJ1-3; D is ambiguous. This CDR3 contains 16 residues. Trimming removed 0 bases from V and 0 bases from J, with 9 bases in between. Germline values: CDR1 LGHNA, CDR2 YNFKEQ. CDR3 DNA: TGTGCCAGCAGCCAAGATCAGTCAAACTCTGGAAACACCATATATTTT. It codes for CASSQDQSNSGNTIYF.

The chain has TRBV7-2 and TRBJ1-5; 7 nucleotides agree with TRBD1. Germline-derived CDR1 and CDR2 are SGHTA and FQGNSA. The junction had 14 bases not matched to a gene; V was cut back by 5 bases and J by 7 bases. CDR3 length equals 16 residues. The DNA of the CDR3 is TGTGCCAGCAGCCCTCCCTCGGGACAGCTTGGGCAGCCCCAGCATTTT. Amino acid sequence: CASSPPSGQLGQPQHF.

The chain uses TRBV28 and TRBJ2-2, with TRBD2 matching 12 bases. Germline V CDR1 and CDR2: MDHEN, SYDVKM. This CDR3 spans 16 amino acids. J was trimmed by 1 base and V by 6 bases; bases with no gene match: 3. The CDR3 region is CASRPTSGGNTGELFF. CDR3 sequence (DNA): TGTGCCAGCAGGCCGACTAGCGGGGGGAACACCGGGGAGCTGTTTTTT.

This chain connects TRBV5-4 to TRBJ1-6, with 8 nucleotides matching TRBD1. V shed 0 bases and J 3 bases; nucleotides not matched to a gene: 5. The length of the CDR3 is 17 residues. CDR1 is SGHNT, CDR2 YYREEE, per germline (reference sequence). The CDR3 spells CASSLEIRGLYNSPLHF. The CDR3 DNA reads TGTGCCAGCAGCTTGGAGATCAGGGGGCTCTATAATTCACCCCTCCACTTT.

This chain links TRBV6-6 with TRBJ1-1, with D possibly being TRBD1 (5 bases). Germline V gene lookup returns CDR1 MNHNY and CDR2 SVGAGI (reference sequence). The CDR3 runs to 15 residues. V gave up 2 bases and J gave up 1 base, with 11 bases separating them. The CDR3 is CASSYQGVPNTEAFF. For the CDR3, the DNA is TGTGCCAGCAGTTACCAAGGGGTGCCGAACACTGAAGCTTTCTTT.

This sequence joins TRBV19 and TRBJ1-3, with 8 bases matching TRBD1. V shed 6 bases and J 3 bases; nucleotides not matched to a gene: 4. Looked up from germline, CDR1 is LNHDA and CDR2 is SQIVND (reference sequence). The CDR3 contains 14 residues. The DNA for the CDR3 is TGTGCCAGTAGCCAGGGGGCTGGTGGAAACACCATATATTTT. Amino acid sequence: CASSQGAGGNTIYF.

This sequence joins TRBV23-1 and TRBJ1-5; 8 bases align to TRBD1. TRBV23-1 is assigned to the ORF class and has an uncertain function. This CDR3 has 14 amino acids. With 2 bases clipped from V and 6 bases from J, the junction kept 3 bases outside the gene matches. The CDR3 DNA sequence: TGCGCCAGCAGTCAAGTCAGGGGGCCTCAGCCCCAGCATTTT. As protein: CASSQVRGPQPQHF.

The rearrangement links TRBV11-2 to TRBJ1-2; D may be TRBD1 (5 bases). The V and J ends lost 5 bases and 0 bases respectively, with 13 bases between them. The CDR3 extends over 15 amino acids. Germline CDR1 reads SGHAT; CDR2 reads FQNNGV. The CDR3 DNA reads TGTGCCAGCAGCGTCCAGGGTTTACCTAACTATGGCTACACCTTC. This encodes CASSVQGLPNYGYTF.

CDR3 sequence: CASSLRSNTGELFF. In nucleotides, the CDR3 is TGCGCCAGCAGCCTACGGAGTAACACCGGGGAGCTGTTTTTT. The rearrangement links TRBV5-1 to TRBJ2-2, with no clear D. The CDR3 runs to 14 residues. V was trimmed by 4 bases and J by 2 bases, leaving 9 bases between them. In germline, CDR1 is SGHRS, CDR2 YFSETQ. Complete variable domain (other parts from reference TRBV5-1 and TRBJ2-2): KAGVTQTPRYLIKTRGQQVTLSCSPISGHRSVSWYQQTPGQGLQFLFEYFSETQRNKGNFPGRFSGRQFSNSRSEMNVSTLELGDSALYLCASSLRSNTGELFFGEGSRLTVL.

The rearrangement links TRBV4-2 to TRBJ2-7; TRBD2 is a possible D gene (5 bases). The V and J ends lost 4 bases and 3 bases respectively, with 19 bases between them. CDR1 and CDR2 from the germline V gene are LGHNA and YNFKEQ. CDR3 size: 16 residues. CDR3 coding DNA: TGTGCCAGCAGCCCAGGTGCTGGACGCGGGCACTACGAGCAGTACTTC. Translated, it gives CASSPGAGRGHYEQYF.

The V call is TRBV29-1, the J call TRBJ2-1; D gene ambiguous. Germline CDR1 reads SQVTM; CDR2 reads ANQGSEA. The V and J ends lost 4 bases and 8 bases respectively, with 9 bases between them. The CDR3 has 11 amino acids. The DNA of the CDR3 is TGCAGCGTTGGAATAGCACATGAGCAGTTCTTC. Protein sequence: CSVGIAHEQFF.